The T cell receptor beta chain described here comes from a study of T cells in Graves' hyperthyroidism and ophthalmopathy. Study-wide results and limits: Most expanded thyroid clonotypes above 0.001 recurred in blood.

The sample holds one count of this clonotype. Its antigen remains unidentified. This may come from a read error, since a much larger clone is one base off. Recently diagnosed hyperthyroidism of less than 2 months' duration affected patients aged 18 to 65. Exclusion of a patient resulted from uncontrolled infection, other autoimmune disease, pregnancy or lactation. 9.5 to 10 ml fresh peripheral blood yielded the PBMCs. The CDR3 totals 17 residues. Germline loops: CDR1 KGHDR, CDR2 SFDVKD. What was amplified from RNA transcripts were TCR beta CDR3 regions. HTBI primers were the set used in a first-round RT-PCR of the TCR CDR3. TCRdb used MiXCR to reprocess the multiplex PCR reads, holding one entry per CDR3 protein. The sample yields about 290,000 distinct CDR3 sequences, 13% seen once.

This chain links TRBV24-1 with TRBJ2-7; D might be TRBD2 (6 bases). Sequenced: blood. The sequence derives from a woman in her thirties with Graves' hyperthyroidism that later progressed to Graves' ophthalmopathy. CDR3 coding DNA: TGTGCCACCAGTGATTTGCCCCCGCGGGACGCCTCCTACAAGCAGTACTTC. Amino acids: CATSDLPPRDASYKQYF.